This TCR beta chain was observed in a study of T cells after yellow fever vaccination. Across the study: SMART-Seq v4 Ultra Low Input prepared libraries from low-cell fractions. Study-level results: Post-booster samples contained most primary-vaccination clones (approximately 97% CD4, approximately 88% CD8). Researchers noted that a small share of clonotypes showed up in both CD4 and CD8 compartments.

This clonotype was counted ten times or more. What it binds is not known. V shed 4 bases and J 2 bases; nucleotides not matched to a gene: 4. This CDR3 spans 15 amino acids. Germline V gene data show CDR1 as SGHTA and CDR2 as FQGTGA. Each CDR3 protein gets one entry after TCRdb re-called the 5' RACE reads with MiXCR. Of approximately 330,000 distinct CDR3 sequences listed, approximately 4% are singletons. The starting material was PBMCs, obtained 5 days after the yellow fever booster vaccination. The source of this sequence is a man aged 18 to 29 who received the YFV17D yellow fever vaccine. The chain uses TRBV7-3 and TRBJ2-3; TRBD1 aligns across 9 bases. The CDR3 sequence is CASSSGQGYTDTQYF. The CDR3 DNA reads TGTGCCAGCAGCTCGGGACAGGGATACACAGATACGCAGTATTTT.